This section outlines one T cell receptor beta chain sequence together with its context. The antigen it recognizes is unknown. Base-call qualities are not available, and no considerably larger clone is one nucleotide away. The data stem from a study of OX40 agonist ivuxolimab in advanced cancers. For the wider study: Ivuxolimab was an agonistic, fully human IgG2 monoclonal antibody directed against OX40 (CD134), a costimulatory receptor. Three dose-escalation patients achieved partial responses, one with hepatocellular carcinoma and two with cutaneous melanoma. Prior anti-PD-1, anti-PD-L1 or anti-CTLA-4 therapy was permitted, and approximately 42% of dose-escalation patients had received checkpoint inhibitors. The paper covers the monotherapy dose-escalation part of the phase I ivuxolimab trial, which included N of about 50 patients. In the dose-escalation cohort, around four fifths of patients were male, and the mean age was around 60 years with a range of about 20 to 90. Peripheral TCRbeta sequencing aimed to test whether ivuxolimab altered TCR sequence diversity and caused clonal T-cell expansion. Intravenous ivuxolimab was administered to patients every 2 weeks at six dose levels: 0.01, 0.1, 0.3, 1.5, 3 and 10 mg/kg. Among the approximately 54 dose-escalation patients, 19 had hepatocellular carcinoma, around 15 melanoma, 9 renal cell carcinoma and 9 head and neck cancer.

Genomic DNA was isolated from the sorted cells so that the TCRbeta CDR3 region could be sequenced. The immunoSEQ Assay was used for sequencing of TCRbeta CDR3 regions. The table comes from immuneACCESS by way of TCRdb, which keeps in-frame sequences with V and J called. Part of the clones is missing from these tables; in studies checked, under half for an unresolved V gene and the rest for unknown reasons. The sample profile shows over 70,000 clones; 90% to 95% of them were found once. The ten largest clones add up to roughly an eighth of the sample. The trial excluded patients who had a history of autoimmune disease or were on systemic immunosuppression. Peripheral blood for TCR sequencing was collected from all dose cohorts at baseline, on cycle 4 day 1, and on cycle 7 day 1. The samples were taken from a phase I, first-in-human, multicenter, open-label dose-escalation trial of ivuxolimab. Adults with locally advanced or metastatic melanoma, renal cell carcinoma, hepatocellular carcinoma or head and neck squamous cell carcinoma were enrolled in the trial. Before TCR sequencing, CD4+ T cells and CD8+ T cells were sorted from peripheral blood as separate populations.

Overall results and qualifications from the work: After ivuxolimab, more expanded clones were found on average in CD8+ T cells than in CD4+ T cells. Partial responders in the 0.1-3.0 mg/kg groups had among the lowest normalized peripheral clonal expansion, especially among CD8+ T cells. Low levels of normalized T-cell clonal expansion were also seen in some patients who did not respond. The antigen specificity of the peripheral T cells that underwent clonal expansion was not determined. At doses from 0.1 to 3.0 mg/kg, clonal expansion was seen in both CD4+ and CD8+ blood T cells between baseline and week 6.

Unmatched junction bases come to 4, with V trimmed by 0 bases and J by 0 bases. The germline V gene yields LGHNA for CDR1 and YNFKEQ for CDR2. Counted from cysteine to phenylalanine, this CDR3 has 17 amino acids. Only CDR3 DNA is held: 51 bases, read in frame from base 1. The TCR comes from an adult with an advanced solid tumor such as melanoma, head and neck, liver or kidney cancer. The V and J genes are TRBV4-2 and TRBJ1-3; the central 8 bases match TRBD1. Specimen: CD4+ or CD8+ T cells sorted from blood, collected in a trial of the OX40 agonist ivuxolimab. The DNA is as follows: TGTGCCAGCAGCCAAGAGGGACAGGCCTACTCTGGAAACACCATATATTTT. Translation gives CASSQEGQAYSGNTIYF.